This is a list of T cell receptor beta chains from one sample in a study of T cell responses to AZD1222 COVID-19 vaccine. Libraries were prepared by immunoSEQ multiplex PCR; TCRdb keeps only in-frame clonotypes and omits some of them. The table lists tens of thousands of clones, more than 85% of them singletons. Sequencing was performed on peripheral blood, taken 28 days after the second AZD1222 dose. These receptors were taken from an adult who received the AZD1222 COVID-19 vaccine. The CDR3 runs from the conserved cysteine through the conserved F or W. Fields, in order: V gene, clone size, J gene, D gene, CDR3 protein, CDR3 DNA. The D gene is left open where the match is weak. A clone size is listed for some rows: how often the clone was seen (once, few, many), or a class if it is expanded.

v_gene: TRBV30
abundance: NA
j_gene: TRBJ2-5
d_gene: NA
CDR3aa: CAWEALRDLQETQYF
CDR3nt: TGTGCCTGGGAAGCTCTCCGGGACCTCCAAGAGACCCAGTACTTC

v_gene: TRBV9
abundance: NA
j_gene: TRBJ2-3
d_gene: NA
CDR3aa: CASSDPNRGDTQYF
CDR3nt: TGTGCCAGCAGCGACCCCAATCGTGGAGATACGCAGTATTTT

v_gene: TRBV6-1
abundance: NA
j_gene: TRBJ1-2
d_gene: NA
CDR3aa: CASSEHVTLYGYTF
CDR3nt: TGTGCCAGCAGTGAACATGTTACACTCTATGGCTACACCTTC

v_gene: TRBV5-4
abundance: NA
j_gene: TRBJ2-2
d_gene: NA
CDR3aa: CASSARQGLGGSGELFF
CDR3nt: TGTGCCAGCAGCGCACGACAAGGATTAGGGGGGTCCGGGGAGCTGTTTTTT

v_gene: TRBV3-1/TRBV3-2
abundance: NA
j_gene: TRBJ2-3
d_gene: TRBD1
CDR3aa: CASSQAGGTGVSPDTQYF
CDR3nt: TGTGCCAGCAGCCAAGCGGGAGGGACAGGGGTCTCCCCAGATACGCAGTATTTT

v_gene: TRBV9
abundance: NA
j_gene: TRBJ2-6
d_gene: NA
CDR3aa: CASSLSTQGRSGANVLTF
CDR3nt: TGTGCCAGCAGCTTGAGTACACAGGGGAGGTCCGGGGCCAACGTCCTGACTTTC

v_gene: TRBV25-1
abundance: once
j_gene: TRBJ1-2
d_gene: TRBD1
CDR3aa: CASSEPSDRARYTF
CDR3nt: TGTGCCAGCAGTGAACCCTCGGACAGGGCTCGCTACACCTTC

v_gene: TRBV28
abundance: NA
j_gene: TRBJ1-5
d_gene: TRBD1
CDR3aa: CASSLPQGRSNQPQHF
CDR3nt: TGTGCCAGCAGTCTGCCACAGGGGAGGAGCAATCAGCCCCAGCATTTT

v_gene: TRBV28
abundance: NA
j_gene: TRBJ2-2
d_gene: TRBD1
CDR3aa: CASTPGGHRTGELFF
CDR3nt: TGTGCCAGCACCCCAGGGGGACACCGCACCGGGGAGCTGTTTTTT

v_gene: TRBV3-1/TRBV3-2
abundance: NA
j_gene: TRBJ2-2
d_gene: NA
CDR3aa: CASSQGWERSGELFF
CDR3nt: TGTGCCAGCAGCCAAGGGTGGGAGCGGTCCGGGGAGCTGTTTTTT

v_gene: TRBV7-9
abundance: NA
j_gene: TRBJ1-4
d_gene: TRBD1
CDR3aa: CASSLGTGGEKLFF
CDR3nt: TGTGCCAGCAGCTTAGGGACAGGGGGTGAAAAACTGTTTTTT

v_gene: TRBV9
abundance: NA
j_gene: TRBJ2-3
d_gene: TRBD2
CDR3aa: CASSVGGADTQYF
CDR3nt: TGTGCCAGCAGCGTCGGGGGGGCAGATACGCAGTATTTT

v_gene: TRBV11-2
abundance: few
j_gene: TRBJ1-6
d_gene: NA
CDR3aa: CASSLTRADNSPLHF
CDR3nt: TGTGCCAGCAGCCTAACGAGGGCAGATAATTCACCCCTCCACTTT

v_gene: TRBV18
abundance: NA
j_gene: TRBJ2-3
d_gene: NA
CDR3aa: CASSPPGTLFTDTQYF
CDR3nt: TGTGCCAGCTCACCACCCGGGACACTATTCACAGATACGCAGTATTTT

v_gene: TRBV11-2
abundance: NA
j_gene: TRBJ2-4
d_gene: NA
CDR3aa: CASSPVGGGKNIQYF
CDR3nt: TGTGCCAGCAGCCCCGTCGGGGGAGGCAAAAACATTCAGTACTTC

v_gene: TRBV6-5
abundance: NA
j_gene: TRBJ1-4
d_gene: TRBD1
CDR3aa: CASSLGQGVEKLFF
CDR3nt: TGTGCCAGCAGCCTCGGACAGGGGGTCGAAAAACTGTTTTTT

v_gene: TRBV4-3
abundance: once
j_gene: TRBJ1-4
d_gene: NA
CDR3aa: CASSQEETGWEKLFF
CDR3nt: TGCGCCAGCAGCCAAGAGGAGACAGGATGGGAAAAACTGTTTTTT

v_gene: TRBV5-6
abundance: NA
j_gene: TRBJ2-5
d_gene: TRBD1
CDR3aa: CASSVRDRGQETQYF
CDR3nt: TGTGCCAGCAGCGTCCGGGACAGGGGCCAAGAGACCCAGTACTTC

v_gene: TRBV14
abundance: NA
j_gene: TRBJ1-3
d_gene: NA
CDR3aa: CASSQGRWGGNTIYF
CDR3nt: TGTGCCAGCAGCCAAGGAAGGTGGGGGGGAAACACCATATATTTT

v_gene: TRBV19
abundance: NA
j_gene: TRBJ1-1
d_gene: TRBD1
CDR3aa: CASSIRQGTEAFF
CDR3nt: TGTGCCAGTAGTATTCGACAGGGGACCGAAGCTTTCTTT

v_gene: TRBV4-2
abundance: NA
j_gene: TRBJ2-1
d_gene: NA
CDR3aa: CASSQERDQDEQFF
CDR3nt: TGTGCCAGCAGCCAAGAACGGGATCAGGATGAGCAGTTCTTC

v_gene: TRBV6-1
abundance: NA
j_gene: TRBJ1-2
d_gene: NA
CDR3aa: CASSEGRTYGYTF
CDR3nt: TGTGCCAGCAGTGAAGGTAGGACCTATGGCTACACCTTC

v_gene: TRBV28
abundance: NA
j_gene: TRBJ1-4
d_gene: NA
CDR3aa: CASSSQGGMGEKLFF
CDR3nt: TGTGCCAGCAGCTCACAGGGAGGTATGGGTGAAAAACTGTTTTTT

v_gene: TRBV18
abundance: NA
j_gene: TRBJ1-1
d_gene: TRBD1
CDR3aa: CASSSTGDTEAFF
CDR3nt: TGTGCCAGCTCATCGACAGGGGACACTGAAGCTTTCTTT

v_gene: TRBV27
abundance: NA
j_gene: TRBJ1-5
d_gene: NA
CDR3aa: CASSLNYRTSNQPQHF
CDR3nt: TGTGCCAGCAGTTTAAATTACAGGACGAGCAATCAGCCCCAGCATTTT

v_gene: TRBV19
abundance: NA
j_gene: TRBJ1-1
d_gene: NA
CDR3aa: CASSGSGGHTEAFF
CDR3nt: TGTGCCAGTAGTGGGTCCGGGGGTCACACTGAAGCTTTCTTT

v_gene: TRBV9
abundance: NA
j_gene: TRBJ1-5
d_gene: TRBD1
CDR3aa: CASSDSPGTVNQPQHF
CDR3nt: TGTGCCAGCAGCGACTCTCCCGGGACAGTTAATCAGCCCCAGCATTTT

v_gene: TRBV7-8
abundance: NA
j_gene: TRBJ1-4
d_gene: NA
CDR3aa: CASTLVREKLFF
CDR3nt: TGTGCCAGCACCTTAGTACGGGAGAAACTGTTTTTT

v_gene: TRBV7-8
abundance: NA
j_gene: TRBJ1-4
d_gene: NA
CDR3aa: CASSSTLVGEKLFF
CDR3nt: TGTGCCAGCAGCTCAACTCTGGTTGGGGAAAAACTGTTTTTT

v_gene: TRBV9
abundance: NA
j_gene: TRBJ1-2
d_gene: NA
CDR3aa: CASSPQQGGVMSNYGYTF
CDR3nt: TGTGCCAGCAGCCCCCAACAGGGAGGCGTTATGTCTAACTATGGCTACACCTTC

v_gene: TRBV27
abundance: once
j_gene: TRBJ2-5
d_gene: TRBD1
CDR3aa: CASSSTGGGETQYF
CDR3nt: TGTGCCAGCAGTTCAACAGGGGGTGGGGAGACCCAGTACTTC

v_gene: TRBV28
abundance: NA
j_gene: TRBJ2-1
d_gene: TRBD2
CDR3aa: CASIIAGESYNEQFF
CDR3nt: TGTGCCAGCATAATAGCGGGAGAATCTTACAATGAGCAGTTCTTC

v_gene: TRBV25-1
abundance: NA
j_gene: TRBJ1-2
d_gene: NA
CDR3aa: CASSDPGRVYGYTF
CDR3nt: TGTGCCAGCAGTGACCCCGGCCGGGTCTATGGCTACACCTTC

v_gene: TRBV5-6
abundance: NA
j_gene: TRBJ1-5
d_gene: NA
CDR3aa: CASSLGGEPQHF
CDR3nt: TGTGCCAGCAGCTTAGGAGGGGAGCCCCAGCATTTT

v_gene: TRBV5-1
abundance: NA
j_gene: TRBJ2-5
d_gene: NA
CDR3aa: CASSRSGATSMQETQYF
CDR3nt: TGCGCCAGCTCGCGATCGGGGGCCACGAGTATGCAAGAGACCCAGTACTTC

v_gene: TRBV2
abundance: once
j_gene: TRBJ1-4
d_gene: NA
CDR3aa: CASSPWGGDEKLFF
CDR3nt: TGTGCCAGCAGTCCGTGGGGGGGAGATGAAAAACTGTTTTTT

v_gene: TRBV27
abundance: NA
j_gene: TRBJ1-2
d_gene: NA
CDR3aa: CASSWTAGYGYTF
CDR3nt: TGTGCCAGCAGTTGGACAGCCGGGTATGGCTACACCTTC

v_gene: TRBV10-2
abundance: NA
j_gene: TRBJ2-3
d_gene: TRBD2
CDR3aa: CASSEGLAGGTDTQYF
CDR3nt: TGCGCCAGCAGTGAGGGACTAGCGGGGGGCACAGATACGCAGTATTTT

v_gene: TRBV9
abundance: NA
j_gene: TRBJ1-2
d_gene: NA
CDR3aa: CASSVAGRNYGYTF
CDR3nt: TGTGCCAGCAGCGTAGCTGGCCGGAACTATGGCTACACCTTC

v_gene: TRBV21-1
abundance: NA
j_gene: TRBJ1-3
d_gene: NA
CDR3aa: CASSKRPDRTLGNTIYF
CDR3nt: TGTGCCAGCAGCAAAAGGCCGGACAGGACGTTAGGAAACACCATATATTTT

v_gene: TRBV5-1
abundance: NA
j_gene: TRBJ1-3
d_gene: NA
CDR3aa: CASSAGGLTGNTIYF
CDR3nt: TGCGCCAGCAGCGCGGGGGGACTTACTGGAAACACCATATATTTT

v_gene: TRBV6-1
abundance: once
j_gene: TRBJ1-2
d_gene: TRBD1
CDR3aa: CASSVLQGARVEGYTF
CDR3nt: TGTGCCAGCAGTGTCTTACAGGGGGCGAGGGTAGAAGGCTACACCTTC

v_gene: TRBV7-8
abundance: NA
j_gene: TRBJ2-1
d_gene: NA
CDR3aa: CASSLDRRTGTTKSGSNEQFF
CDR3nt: TGTGCCAGCAGCTTAGATCGCAGGACAGGGACTACGAAGTCGGGGTCCAATGAGCAGTTCTTC

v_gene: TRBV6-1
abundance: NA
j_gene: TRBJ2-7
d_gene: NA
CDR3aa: CASSEYQLSYEQYF
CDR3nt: TGTGCCAGCAGTGAATACCAGCTCTCCTACGAGCAGTACTTC

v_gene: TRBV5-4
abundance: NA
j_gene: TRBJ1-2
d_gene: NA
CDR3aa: CASSDAGTARYGYTF
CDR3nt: TGTGCCAGCAGTGATGCCGGGACGGCTCGCTATGGCTACACCTTC

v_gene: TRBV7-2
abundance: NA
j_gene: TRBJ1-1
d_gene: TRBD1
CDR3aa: CASSLRQGQGEAFF
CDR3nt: TGTGCCAGCAGCTTACGCCAAGGACAGGGTGAAGCTTTCTTT

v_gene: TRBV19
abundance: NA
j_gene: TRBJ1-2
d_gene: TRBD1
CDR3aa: CASRSLTGTGPGYTF
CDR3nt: TGTGCCAGCCGGAGCTTAACCGGGACAGGCCCTGGCTACACCTTC

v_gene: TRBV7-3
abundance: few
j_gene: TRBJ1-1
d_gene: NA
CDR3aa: CASSSPPGPSGNTEAFF
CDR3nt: TGTGCCAGCAGCTCGCCTCCGGGACCCTCGGGGAACACTGAAGCTTTCTTT

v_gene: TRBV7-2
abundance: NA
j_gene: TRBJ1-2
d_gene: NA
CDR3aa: CASSLANYLGYGYTF
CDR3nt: TGTGCCAGCAGCTTAGCGAACTACCTTGGCTATGGCTACACCTTC

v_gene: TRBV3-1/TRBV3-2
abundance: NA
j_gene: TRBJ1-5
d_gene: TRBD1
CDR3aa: CASSHNPTGSGSNQPQHF
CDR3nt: TGTGCCAGCAGCCATAATCCGACAGGGTCGGGAAGCAATCAGCCCCAGCATTTT

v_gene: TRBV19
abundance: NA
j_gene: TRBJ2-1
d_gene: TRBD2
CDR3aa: CASSSLAGLTYNEQFF
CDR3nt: TGTGCCAGTAGTTCGCTAGCGGGGCTAACCTACAATGAGCAGTTCTTC